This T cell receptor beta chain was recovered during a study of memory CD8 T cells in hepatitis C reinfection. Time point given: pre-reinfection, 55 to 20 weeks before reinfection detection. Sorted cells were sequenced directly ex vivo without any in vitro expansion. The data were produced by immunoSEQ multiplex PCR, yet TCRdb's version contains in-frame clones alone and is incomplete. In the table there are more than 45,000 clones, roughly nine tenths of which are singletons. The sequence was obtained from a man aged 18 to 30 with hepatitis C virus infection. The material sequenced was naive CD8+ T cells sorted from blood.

The CDR3 DNA is TGCAGTGCTCCCCTAGCGGGGCCGTACAATGAGCAGTTCTTC. Amino acids: CSAPLAGPYNEQFF. The rearrangement joins TRBV29-1 to TRBJ2-1, with 9 bases fitting TRBD2. Per the germline V gene, CDR1 is SQVTM and CDR2 is ANQGSEA. The CDR3 consists of 14 residues.